The clone carrying this T cell receptor beta chain was recorded once. Antigen specificity is unknown. Each contributor possessed a minimum of one pre-ART and a minimum of two post-ART PBMC samples. This sample was taken from a study of long-term antiretroviral therapy in people with HIV. Study as a whole: The study's earliest collections predate the 2015 immediate-ART recommendation by about a decade. The study, taken as a whole, reports: For ART adherence, viral resistance and therapy changes, no data were available.

Germline assignment: CDR1 WSHSY and CDR2 SAAADI. V was pared by 6 bases and J by 4 bases, with 18 bases between. CDR3 length: 15 residues. At survey level, the immunoSEQ assay was run in its v3.0 version. The target of sequencing was about 35,000-50,000 T-cell genomes per sample. Sequencing was performed with immunoSEQ multiplex PCR; in TCRdb, only in-frame clones are kept and a portion is missing. Found here are tens of thousands of clones, about 85% of them singletons; the top ten hold more than 4.5%. The TCR was taken from a woman aged 25 to 39 with HIV. The chain couples TRBV10-2 to TRBJ2-5; D may be TRBD1 or TRBD2 (5 bases each). Specimen: unsorted PBMCs, collected just over 2.7 years before starting antiretroviral therapy. CDR3 DNA: TGCGCCAGCAGCGGGGCTTTACTACGCTCAGAGACCCAGTACTTC. Amino acid sequence: CASSGALLRSETQYF.